This TCR beta chain was recorded in a study of blood T cell repertoires in COVID-19. As handled by the study authors: By means of reference gene primer amplification, nucleated cell counts were estimated. Data came from immunoSEQ multiplex PCR; TCRdb stores just in-frame clones and leaves some out. Clone size and the V and J calls come from that table; the DNA yielded D and trimming. The repertoire has about 210,000 clones, approximately 82% of them found once; the top ten carry roughly 8%. From germline, CDR1 is SGHTA and CDR2 FQGNSA. The ends were cut back, 5 bases at V and 4 bases at J, with 9 bases in the middle. The CDR3 spans 13 residues.

The material sequenced was peripheral blood. The rearrangement links TRBV7-2 to TRBJ1-5; D remains ambiguous. The sequence was obtained from a woman aged 45 to 65 with acute or convalescent COVID-19. This chain's CDR3 is CASSLKSNQPQHF. The CDR3 DNA is TGTGCCAGCAGCCTAAAGTCAAATCAGCCCCAGCATTTT.